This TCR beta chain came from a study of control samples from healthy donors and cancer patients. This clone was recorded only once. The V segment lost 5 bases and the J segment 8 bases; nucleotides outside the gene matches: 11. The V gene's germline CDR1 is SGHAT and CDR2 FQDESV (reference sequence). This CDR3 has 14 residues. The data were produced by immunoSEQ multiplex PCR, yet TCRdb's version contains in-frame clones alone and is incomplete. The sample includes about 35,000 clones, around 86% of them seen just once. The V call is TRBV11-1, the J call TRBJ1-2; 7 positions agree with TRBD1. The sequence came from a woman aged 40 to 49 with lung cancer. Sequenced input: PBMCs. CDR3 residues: CASSQSTGMGGYTF. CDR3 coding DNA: TGTGCCAGCAGCCAATCGACAGGGATGGGAGGCTACACCTTC.